This entry lists 13 T cell receptor beta chains sequenced from one sample in a study of low-dose radiotherapy and immunotherapy resistance in tumors. Covering alpha and beta chains, TRAV- and TRBV-specific primers were used for the first-strand cDNA. For amplifying TCRs, the PCR ran for approximately 21 cycles with Phusion, which was used together with a constant-region primer and the adapter on the V primers. TCRdb passed the reads through MiXCR, listing each CDR3 protein once. The sample has 55,000 to 65,000 distinct CDR3 sequences, approximately 26% seen once. The time point denotes: before trial treatment. The sample here was PBMCs, taken before treatment. All receptors come from a male donor with rectosigmoid adenocarcinoma.

As regards this clonotype: Only one base separates this from a far larger clonotype, so it likely reflects a read error. This chain connects TRBV28 to TRBJ2-1; 9 nucleotides agree with TRBD1. The V gene's germline CDR1 is MDHEN and CDR2 SYDVKM. The CDR3 has 15 amino acids. Germline trimming cut 4 bases from V and 10 bases from J; bases unmatched to any gene: 11. CDR3 in DNA: TGTGCCAGCAGTTCCACCGGGACAGGGTATGACGAGCAGTTCTTC. Encoded protein: CASSSTGTGYDEQFF.

In this sample, this clonotype turned up a few times. V gene TRBV4-1 combines with J gene TRBJ2-2, with no clear D. V lost 1 base and J lost 4, with 7 bases in between. Germline CDR1 MGHRA, CDR2 YSYEKL. The CDR3 is made up of 14 amino acids. The CDR3 DNA sequence: TGCGCCAGCAGCCAAGTAGTACTCACCGGGGAGCTGTTTTTT. As protein: CASSQVVLTGELFF.

This clonotype was observed many times. The genes are TRBV6-2 or TRBV6-3 and TRBJ1-5, with D hard to call. Trimming stripped 2 bases from V and 0 bases from J, with 14 bases between. There are 17 residues in the CDR3. CDR1 and CDR2 from the germline V gene are MNHEY and SVGEGT. CDR3 loop: CASSYVGRMGSNQPQHF. CDR3 nucleotides: TGTGCCAGCAGTTACGTCGGGAGGATGGGTAGCAATCAGCCCCAGCATTTT.

This clonotype has at least ten counts. The J gene is TRBJ2-2, the V gene TRBV10-3, with 8 positions matching TRBD1. Germline CDR1 reads ENHRY; CDR2 reads SYGVKD. The CDR3 length is 14 residues. Trimming removed 8 bases from V and 6 bases from J; junction bases left unmatched: 8. In DNA form, the CDR3 reads TGTGCCATCCAGACAGGGGAGAGTTCCGGGGAGCTGTTTTTT. Encoded protein: CAIQTGESSGELFF.

This clonotype occurred many times. The chain recombines TRBV20-1 with TRBJ1-2; 7 bases line up with TRBD1. J was trimmed by 8 bases and V by 8 bases; bases with no gene match: 20. The CDR3 sequence is 15 residues long. CDR1 is DFQATT and CDR2 is SNEGSKA in the germline V gene (reference sequence). The CDR3 region is CSSPGQILPSGGYTF. In DNA, the CDR3 is TGCAGTAGCCCGGGACAGATTTTACCCTCGGGGGGCTACACCTTC.

Worth noting for this clonotype: A single base separates this from a much larger clone, so it may be a read error. The rearrangement links TRBV24-1 to TRBJ1-3; no clear D. The CDR3 contains 11 residues. The germline V gene has CDR1 KGHDR and CDR2 SFDVKD. The CDR3 region is CATSSGNTIDF. CDR3 nucleotides: TGTGCCACCTCCTCTGGAAACACCATAGATTTT.

This chain joins TRBV25-1 and TRBJ2-1, with 8 bases aligning to TRBD1. This CDR3 contains 15 residues. V lost 4 bases, J lost 4 bases, and 6 bases stayed unmatched. Germline V gene sequence: CDR1 MGHDK, CDR2 SYGVNS. The CDR3 protein is CASSARDRRYNEQFF. The CDR3 nucleotides are TGTGCCAGCAGTGCTAGGGACAGGCGGTACAATGAGCAGTTCTTC.

As regards this clonotype: It differs at one base from a far larger clone, so likely a read error. The V call is TRBV24-1, the J call TRBJ2-1; 8 bases fit TRBD2. This CDR3 has 17 residues. V gave up 6 bases and J gave up 6 bases; unmatched junction bases: 15. The germline gives CDR1 KGHDR, CDR2 SFDVKD. Here the CDR3 DNA reads TGTGCCACCAGTCAAGAGGGGGGAGCGGGAGTCGGCAATGAGCAGTTCTTC. This translates into CATSQEGGAGVGNEQFF.

This clonotype has more than one count but fewer than ten. Given a far larger clone just one base away, this is likely a sequencing read error. The chain combines TRBV28 with TRBJ2-1, with 10 positions matching TRBD1. V was clipped by 4 bases and J by 10 bases; unmatched bases: 7. This CDR3 is built from 14 residues. The V gene's germline CDR1 is MDHEN and CDR2 SYDVKM. CDR3 sequence: CASSSGQGSNEQFF. CDR3 bases: TGTGCCAGCAGTTCGGGACAGGGGTCCAACGAGCAGTTCTTC.

At least ten counts were recorded for this clonotype. The chain couples TRBV3-1 to TRBJ2-5; tentative D call: TRBD2 (5 bases). V dropped 0 bases and J dropped 2 bases, with 7 bases sitting between them. Germline V gene sequence: CDR1 LGHDT, CDR2 YNNKEL (reference sequence). CDR3 length: 14 residues. The DNA of the CDR3 is TGTGCCAGCAGCCAAGATCAGCGGCAAGAGACCCAGTACTTC. Protein sequence: CASSQDQRQETQYF.

This clonotype was counted ten times or more. The chain uses TRBV5-1 and TRBJ2-1; 8 bases are a match to TRBD1. The junction had 10 bases not matched to a gene; V was cut back by 0 bases and J by 2 bases. The CDR3 is made up of 18 amino acids. Germline values: CDR1 SGHRS, CDR2 YFSETQ. The DNA of the CDR3 is TGCGCCAGCAGCTTGGTTAAGGCGACAGGGGTCACCTACAATGAGCAGTTCTTC. Its translation is CASSLVKATGVTYNEQFF.

In its sample, this clonotype was seen many times. The gene calls are TRBV5-6 and TRBJ2-7, with 8 bases fitting TRBD1. The CDR3 contains 15 residues. In germline, CDR1 is SGHDT, CDR2 YYEEEE. Unmatched junction bases numbered 8, after V lost 4 bases and J lost 2 bases. The CDR3 DNA reads TGTGCCAGCAGCGCGGTCGACAGGGGCGCCTACGAGCAGTACTTC. Translation gives CASSAVDRGAYEQYF.

About this clonotype itself: This probably arose from a read error, given a far larger clone one base away. V gene TRBV5-1 combines with J gene TRBJ2-5; D not resolved. Germline CDR1 is SGHRS and CDR2 is YFSETQ. The germline V and J ends were trimmed by 2 bases and 11 bases, with 13 bases remaining between them. The CDR3 spans 12 residues. CDR3: CASSFMADEQYF. CDR3 in DNA: TGCGCCAGCAGCTTTATGGCGGATGAGCAGTACTTC.